This T cell receptor beta chain appears in the sequencing data of a study of T cell repertoires in cytomegalovirus infection. With regard to this clonotype: Antigen: not known.

TCRdb fed the reads into MiXCR, producing one record per CDR3 protein. This table has 150,000 or so distinct CDR3 sequences, about 20% appearing once. Germline CDR1 reads SGHTA; CDR2 reads FQGNSA. The CDR3 is made up of 12 amino acids. Trimming shortened V by 6 bases and J by 6 bases, and 9 bases separated the two germline ends. The sample in question was CD8+ T cells from cultured PBMCs, obtained from culture after CMV antigen stimulation. The rearrangement links TRBV7-2 to TRBJ2-1; no definite D call. This clonotype originated in a human donor in good health (CMV status not recorded). Some clones in this sample may be carry-over from other donors' samples. For the CDR3, the DNA is TGTGCCAGCAGTTCCCACCCCAATGAGCAGTTCTTC. It is translated as CASSSHPNEQFF.